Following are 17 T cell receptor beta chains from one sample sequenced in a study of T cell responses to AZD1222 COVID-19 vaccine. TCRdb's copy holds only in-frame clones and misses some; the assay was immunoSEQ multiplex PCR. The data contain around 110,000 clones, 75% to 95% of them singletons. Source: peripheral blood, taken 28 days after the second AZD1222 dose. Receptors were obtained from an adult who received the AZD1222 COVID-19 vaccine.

The chain's CDR3 is CASSLSSGNTEAFF. The CDR3 nucleotides are TGTGCCAGCAGCTTAAGTTCTGGTAACACTGAAGCTTTCTTT. The rearrangement joins TRBV7-2 to TRBJ1-1; D uncertain. The germline V and J ends were trimmed by 2 bases and 2 bases, with 9 bases remaining between them. This CDR3 region has 14 residues. The germline gives CDR1 SGHTA, CDR2 FQGNSA.

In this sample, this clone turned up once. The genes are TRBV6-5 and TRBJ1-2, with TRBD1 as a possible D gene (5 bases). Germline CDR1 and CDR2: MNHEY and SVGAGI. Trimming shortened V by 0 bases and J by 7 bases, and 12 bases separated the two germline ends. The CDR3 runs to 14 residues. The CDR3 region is CASSYSGGGVGYTF. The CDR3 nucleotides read TGTGCCAGCAGTTACTCCGGCGGAGGGGTTGGCTACACCTTC.

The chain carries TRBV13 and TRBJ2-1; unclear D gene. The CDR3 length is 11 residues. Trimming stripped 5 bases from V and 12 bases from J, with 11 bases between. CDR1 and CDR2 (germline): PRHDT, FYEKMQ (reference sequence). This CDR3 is CASSPGWGQFF. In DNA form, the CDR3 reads TGTGCCAGCAGCCCCGGTTGGGGGCAGTTCTTC.

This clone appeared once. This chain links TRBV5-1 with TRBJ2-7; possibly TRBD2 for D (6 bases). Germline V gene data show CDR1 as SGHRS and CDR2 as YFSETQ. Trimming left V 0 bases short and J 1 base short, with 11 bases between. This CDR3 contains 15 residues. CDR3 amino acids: CASSLVSSGSYEQYF. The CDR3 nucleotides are TGCGCCAGCAGCTTGGTGAGTAGCGGATCCTACGAGCAGTACTTC.

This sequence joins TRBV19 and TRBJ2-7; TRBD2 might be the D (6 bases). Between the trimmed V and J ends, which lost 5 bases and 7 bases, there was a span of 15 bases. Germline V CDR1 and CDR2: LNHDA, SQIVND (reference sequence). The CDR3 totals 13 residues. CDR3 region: CASSASGDGEQYF. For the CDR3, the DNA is TGTGCCAGTAGTGCCTCGGGGGACGGTGAGCAGTACTTC.

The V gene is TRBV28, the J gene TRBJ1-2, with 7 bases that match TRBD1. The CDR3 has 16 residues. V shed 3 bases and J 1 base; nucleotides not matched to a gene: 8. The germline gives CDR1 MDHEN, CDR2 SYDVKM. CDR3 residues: CASSFRMTGYNYGYTF. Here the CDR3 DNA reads TGTGCCAGCAGTTTCCGCATGACAGGGTATAACTATGGCTACACCTTC.

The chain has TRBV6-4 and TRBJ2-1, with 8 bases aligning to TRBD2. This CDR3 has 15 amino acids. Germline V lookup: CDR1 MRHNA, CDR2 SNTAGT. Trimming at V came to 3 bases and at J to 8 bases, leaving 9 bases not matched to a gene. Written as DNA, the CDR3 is TGTGCCAGCAGTGAATATCACGGGAGGGGCGATGAGCAGTTCTTC. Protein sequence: CASSEYHGRGDEQFF.

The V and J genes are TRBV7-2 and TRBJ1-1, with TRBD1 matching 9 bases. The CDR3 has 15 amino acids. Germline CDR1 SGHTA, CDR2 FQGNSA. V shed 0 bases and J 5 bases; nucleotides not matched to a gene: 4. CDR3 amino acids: CASSLADRGKTEAFF. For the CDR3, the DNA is TGTGCCAGCAGCTTAGCGGACAGGGGAAAAACTGAAGCTTTCTTT.

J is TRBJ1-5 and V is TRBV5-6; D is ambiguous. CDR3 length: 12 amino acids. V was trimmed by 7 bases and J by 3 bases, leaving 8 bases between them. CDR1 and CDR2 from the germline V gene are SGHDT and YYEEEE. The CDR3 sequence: CASSMPNQPQHF. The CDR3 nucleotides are TGTGCCAGCTCGATGCCCAATCAGCCCCAGCATTTT.

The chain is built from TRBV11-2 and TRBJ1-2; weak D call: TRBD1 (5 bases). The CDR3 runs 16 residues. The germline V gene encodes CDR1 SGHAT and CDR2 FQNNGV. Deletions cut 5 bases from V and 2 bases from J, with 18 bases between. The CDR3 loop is CASSLGAYRQNYGYTF. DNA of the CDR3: TGTGCCAGCAGCCTAGGTGCGTACCGACAGAACTATGGCTACACCTTC. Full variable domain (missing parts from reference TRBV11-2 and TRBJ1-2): EAGVAQSPRYKIIEKRQSVAFWCNPISGHATLYWYQQILGQGPKLLIQFQNNGVVDDSQLPKDRFSAERLKGVDSTLKIQPAKLEDSAVYLCASSLGAYRQNYGYTFGSGTRLTVV.

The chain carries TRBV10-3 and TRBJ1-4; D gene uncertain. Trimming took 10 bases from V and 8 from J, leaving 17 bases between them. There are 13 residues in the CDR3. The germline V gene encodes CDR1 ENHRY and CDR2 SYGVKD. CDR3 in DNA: TGTGCCACCGGACGCCCCGAGAGGGAAAAACTGTTTTTT. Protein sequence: CATGRPEREKLFF.

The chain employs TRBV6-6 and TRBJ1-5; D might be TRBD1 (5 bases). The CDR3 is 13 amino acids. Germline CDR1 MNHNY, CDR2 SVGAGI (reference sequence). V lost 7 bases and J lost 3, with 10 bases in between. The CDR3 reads CASTTVYNQPQHF. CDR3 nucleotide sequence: TGTGCCAGCACGACAGTATACAATCAGCCCCAGCATTTT.

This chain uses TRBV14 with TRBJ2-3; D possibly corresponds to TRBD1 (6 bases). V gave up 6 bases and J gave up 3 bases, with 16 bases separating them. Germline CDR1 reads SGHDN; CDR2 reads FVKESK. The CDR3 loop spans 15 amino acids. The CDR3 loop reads CASSLGQIGTDTQYF. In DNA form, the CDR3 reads TGTGCCAGCAGTCTCGGACAGATAGGGACAGATACGCAGTATTTT.

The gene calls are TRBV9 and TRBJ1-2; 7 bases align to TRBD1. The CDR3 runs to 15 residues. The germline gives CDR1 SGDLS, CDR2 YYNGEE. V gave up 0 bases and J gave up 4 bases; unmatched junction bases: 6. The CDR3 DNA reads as TGTGCCAGCAGCGTAGAGGGGGACAGCCTCTATGGCTACACCTTC. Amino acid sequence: CASSVEGDSLYGYTF.

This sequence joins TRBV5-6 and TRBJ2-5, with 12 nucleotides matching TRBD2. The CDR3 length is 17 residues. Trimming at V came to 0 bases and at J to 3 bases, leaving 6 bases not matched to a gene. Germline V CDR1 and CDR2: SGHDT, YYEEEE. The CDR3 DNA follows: TGTGCCAGCAGCTTGGTGGGGAGACTAGCGGGGGAAGAGACCCAGTACTTC. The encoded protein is CASSLVGRLAGEETQYF.

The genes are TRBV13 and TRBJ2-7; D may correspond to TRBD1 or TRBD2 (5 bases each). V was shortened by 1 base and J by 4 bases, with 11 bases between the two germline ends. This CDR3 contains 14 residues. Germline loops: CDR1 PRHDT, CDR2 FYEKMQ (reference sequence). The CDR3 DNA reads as TGTGCCAGCAGCTTAGCGGGGCGCGGGTACGAGCAGTACTTC. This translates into CASSLAGRGYEQYF.

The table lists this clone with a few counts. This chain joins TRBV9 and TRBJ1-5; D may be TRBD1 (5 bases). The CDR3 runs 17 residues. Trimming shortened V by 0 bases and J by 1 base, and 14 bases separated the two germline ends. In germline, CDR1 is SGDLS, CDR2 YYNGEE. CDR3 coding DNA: TGTGCCAGCAGCGTAGGGCCGGGGGAAAGGAGCAATCAGCCCCAGCATTTT. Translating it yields CASSVGPGERSNQPQHF.